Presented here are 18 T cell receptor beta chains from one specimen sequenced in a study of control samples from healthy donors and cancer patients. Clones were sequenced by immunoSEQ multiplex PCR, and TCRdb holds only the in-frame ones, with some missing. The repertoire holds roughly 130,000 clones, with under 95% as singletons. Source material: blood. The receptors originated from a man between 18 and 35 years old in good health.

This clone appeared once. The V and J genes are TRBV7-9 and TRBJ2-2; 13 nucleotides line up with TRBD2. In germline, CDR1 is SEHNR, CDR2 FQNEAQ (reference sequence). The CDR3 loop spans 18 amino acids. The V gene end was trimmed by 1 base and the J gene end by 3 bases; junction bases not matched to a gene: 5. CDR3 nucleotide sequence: TGTGCCAGCAGCTTAGACTGGACTAGCGGGGGTTACACCGGGGAGCTGTTTTTT. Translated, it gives CASSLDWTSGGYTGELFF.

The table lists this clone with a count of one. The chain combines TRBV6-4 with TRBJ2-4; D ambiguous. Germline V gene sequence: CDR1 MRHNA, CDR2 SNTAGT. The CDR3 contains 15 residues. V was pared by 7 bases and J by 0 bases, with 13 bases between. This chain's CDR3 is CASKVALKAKNIQYF. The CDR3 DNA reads TGTGCCAGCAAGGTGGCGCTCAAAGCCAAAAACATTCAGTACTTC.

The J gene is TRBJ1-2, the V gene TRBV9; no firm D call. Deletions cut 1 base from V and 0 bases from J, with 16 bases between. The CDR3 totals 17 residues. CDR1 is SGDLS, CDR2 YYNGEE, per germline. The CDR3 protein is CASSVSLLNEANYGYTF. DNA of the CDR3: TGTGCCAGCAGCGTATCCTTACTTAACGAGGCTAACTATGGCTACACCTTC.

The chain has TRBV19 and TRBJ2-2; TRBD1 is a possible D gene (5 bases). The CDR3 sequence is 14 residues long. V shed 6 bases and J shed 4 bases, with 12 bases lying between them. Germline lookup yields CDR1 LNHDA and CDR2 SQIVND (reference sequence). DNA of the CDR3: TGTGCCAGTAGGGTCAGGGTCGTCACCGGGGAGCTGTTTTTT. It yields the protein CASRVRVVTGELFF.

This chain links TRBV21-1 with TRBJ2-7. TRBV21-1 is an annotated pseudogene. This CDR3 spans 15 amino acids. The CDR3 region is CASSKVKARYYEQYF. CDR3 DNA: TGTGCCAGCAGCAAAGTAAAGGCAAGATACTACGAGCAGTACTTC.

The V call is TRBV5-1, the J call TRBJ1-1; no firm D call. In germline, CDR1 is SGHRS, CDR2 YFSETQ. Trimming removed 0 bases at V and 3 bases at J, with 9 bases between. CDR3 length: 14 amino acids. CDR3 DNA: TGCGCCAGCAGCTTGGAGGGTTTGCACACTGAAGCTTTCTTT. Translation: CASSLEGLHTEAFF.

DNA of the CDR3: TGTGCCAGCAGGAGGGAGGCCTTCTCCTACAATGAGCAGTTCTTC. The encoded protein is CASRREAFSYNEQFF. V is TRBV6-4 and J is TRBJ2-1, with a tentative D call TRBD2 (6 bases). There are 15 residues in the CDR3. CDR1 MRHNA and CDR2 SNTAGT come from the germline V gene. V dropped 6 bases and J dropped 0 bases, with 12 bases sitting between them.

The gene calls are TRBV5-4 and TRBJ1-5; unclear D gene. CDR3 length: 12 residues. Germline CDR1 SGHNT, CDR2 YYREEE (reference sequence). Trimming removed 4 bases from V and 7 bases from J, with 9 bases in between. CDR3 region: CASSPETQPQHF. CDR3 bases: TGTGCCAGCAGCCCCGAGACGCAGCCCCAGCATTTT.

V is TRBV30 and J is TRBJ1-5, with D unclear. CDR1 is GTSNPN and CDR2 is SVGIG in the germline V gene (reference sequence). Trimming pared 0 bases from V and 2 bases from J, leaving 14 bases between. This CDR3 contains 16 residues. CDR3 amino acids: CAWSVPRGYGNQPQHF. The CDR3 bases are TGTGCCTGGAGTGTACCTCGGGGATATGGCAATCAGCCCCAGCATTTT.

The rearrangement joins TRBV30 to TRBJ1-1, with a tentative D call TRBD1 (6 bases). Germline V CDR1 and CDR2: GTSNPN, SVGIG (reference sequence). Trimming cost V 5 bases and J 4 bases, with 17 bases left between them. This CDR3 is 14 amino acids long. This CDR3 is CAWEKGDMTTEAFF. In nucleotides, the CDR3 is TGTGCCTGGGAAAAGGGGGACATGACCACTGAAGCTTTCTTT. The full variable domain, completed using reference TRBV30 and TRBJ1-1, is SQTIHQWPATLVQPVGSPLSLECTVEGTSNPNLYWYRQAAGRGLQLLFYSVGIGQISSEVPQNLSASRPQDRQFILSSKKLLLSDSGFYLCAWEKGDMTTEAFFGQGTRLTVV.

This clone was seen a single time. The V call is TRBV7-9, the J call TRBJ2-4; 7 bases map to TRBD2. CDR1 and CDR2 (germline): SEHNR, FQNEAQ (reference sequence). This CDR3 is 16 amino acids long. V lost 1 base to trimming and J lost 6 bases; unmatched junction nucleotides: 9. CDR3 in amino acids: CASSLVGPAGLNIQYF. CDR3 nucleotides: TGTGCCAGCAGCTTAGTTGGGCCAGCGGGGCTAAACATTCAGTACTTC.

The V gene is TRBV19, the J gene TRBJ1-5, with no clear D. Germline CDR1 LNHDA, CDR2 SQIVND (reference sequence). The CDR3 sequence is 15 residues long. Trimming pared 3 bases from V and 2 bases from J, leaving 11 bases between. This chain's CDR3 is CASSIRSVRNQPQHF. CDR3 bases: TGTGCCAGTAGTATTCGGTCAGTCCGCAATCAGCCCCAGCATTTT.

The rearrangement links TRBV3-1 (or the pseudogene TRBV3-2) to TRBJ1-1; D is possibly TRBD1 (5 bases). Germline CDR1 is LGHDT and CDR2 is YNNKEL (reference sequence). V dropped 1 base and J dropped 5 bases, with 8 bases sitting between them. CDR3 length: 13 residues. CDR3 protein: CASSQGGETEAFF. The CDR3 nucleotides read TGTGCCAGCAGCCAAGGGGGGGAGACTGAAGCTTTCTTT.

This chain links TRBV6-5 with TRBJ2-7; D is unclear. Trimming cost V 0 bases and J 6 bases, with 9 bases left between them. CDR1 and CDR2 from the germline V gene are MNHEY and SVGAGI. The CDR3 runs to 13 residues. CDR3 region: CASSYSGGPEQYF. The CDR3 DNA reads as TGTGCCAGCAGTTACTCCGGTGGCCCCGAGCAGTACTTC.

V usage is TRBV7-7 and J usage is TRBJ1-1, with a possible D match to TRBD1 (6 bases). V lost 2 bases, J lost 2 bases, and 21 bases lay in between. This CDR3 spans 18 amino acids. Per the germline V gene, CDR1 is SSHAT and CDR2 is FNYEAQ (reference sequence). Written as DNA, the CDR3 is TGTGCCAGCAGCTTATTCGATCCCCGAAGGGACACAAACACTGAAGCTTTCTTT. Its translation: CASSLFDPRRDTNTEAFF.

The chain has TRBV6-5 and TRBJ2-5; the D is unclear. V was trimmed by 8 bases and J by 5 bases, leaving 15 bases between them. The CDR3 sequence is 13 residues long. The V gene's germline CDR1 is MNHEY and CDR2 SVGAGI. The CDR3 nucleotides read TGTGCCAGCTCCCGCCTCGGAGAGGAGACCCAGTACTTC. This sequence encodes CASSRLGEETQYF.

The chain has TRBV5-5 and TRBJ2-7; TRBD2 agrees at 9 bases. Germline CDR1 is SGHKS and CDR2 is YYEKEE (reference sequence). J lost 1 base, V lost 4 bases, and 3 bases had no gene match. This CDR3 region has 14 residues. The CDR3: CASSQTSGSYEQYF. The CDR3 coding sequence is TGTGCCAGCAGCCAGACTAGCGGTTCCTACGAGCAGTACTTC.

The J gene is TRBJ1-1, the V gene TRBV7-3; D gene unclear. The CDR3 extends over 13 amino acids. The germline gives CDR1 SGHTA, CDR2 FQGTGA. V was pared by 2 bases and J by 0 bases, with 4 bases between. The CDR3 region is CASSLRMNTEAFF. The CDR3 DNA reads TGTGCCAGCAGCTTACGGATGAACACTGAAGCTTTCTTT.